Listed below are T cell receptor beta chains from one sample, sequenced in a study of blood T cells in healthy people across ages. Each CDR3 protein is one row after TCRdb ran MiXCR on the 5' RACE reads. This sample has some 900,000 distinct CDR3 sequences, with roughly 52% found just once. The sample comprised blood. Receptor source: a man in his thirties or forties in good health. Each CDR3 is given without its conserved first and last residue.

v_call: TRBV15
cdr3_aa: ATSRDLGLTGELF

v_call: TRBV7-3
cdr3_aa: ASGTGPNEQF

v_call: TRBV6-2/TRBV6-3
cdr3_aa: ASRTGGEQY

v_call: TRBV10-3
cdr3_aa: AIKRQESSYEQY

v_call: TRBV3-1
cdr3_aa: ASSQNRQGRQF

v_call: TRBV28
cdr3_aa: ASSSDRAQH

v_call: TRBV5-1
cdr3_aa: ASREGAGKETQY

v_call: TRBV4-1
cdr3_aa: ASTGMGERF

v_call: TRBV20-1
cdr3_aa: SARDIAASSYNEQF

v_call: TRBV6-5
cdr3_aa: ASSYRGQSNEKLF

v_call: TRBV6-5
cdr3_aa: ASSYSISGGAVPAYNEQF

v_call: TRBV9
cdr3_aa: ASSVEGSGGNTQY

v_call: TRBV7-3
cdr3_aa: ASSLGGFQETQY

v_call: TRBV3-1
cdr3_aa: ASSQGGAEAF

v_call: TRBV6-5
cdr3_aa: ASSSTTSGATDTQY

v_call: TRBV6-4
cdr3_aa: ASLGASSHNEQF

v_call: TRBV7-2
cdr3_aa: ASSLVRREGYT

v_call: TRBV11-3
cdr3_aa: ASSKGAVYNEQF

v_call: TRBV3-1
cdr3_aa: ASSQVDEGSPEAF

v_call: TRBV4-3
cdr3_aa: ASSQGRDRTYNEQF

v_call: TRBV12-3/TRBV12-4
cdr3_aa: ASSGPEGNHPQH

v_call: TRBV11-3
cdr3_aa: ASSLRKTGTSREQF

v_call: TRBV29-1
cdr3_aa: SVVWGRETQY

v_call: TRBV4-3
cdr3_aa: ASSQAPSGGRNEQF

v_call: TRBV7-7
cdr3_aa: ASSTRQGYEQY

v_call: TRBV6-6
cdr3_aa: ASSPMGYEQY

v_call: TRBV12-3/TRBV12-4
cdr3_aa: ASSTHRGTEAF

v_call: TRBV29-1
cdr3_aa: SVETGPAGLETQY

v_call: TRBV20-1
cdr3_aa: SASLAGGRFNEQF

v_call: TRBV7-8
cdr3_aa: ASSPQGGTSPSGELF

v_call: TRBV6-5
cdr3_aa: ASSYSTPTNEKLF

v_call: TRBV20-1
cdr3_aa: SAPPSSGVTSFETQF

v_call: TRBV9
cdr3_aa: ASSVVGGEDYNEQF

v_call: TRBV20-1
cdr3_aa: SARGAGGLDTQY

v_call: TRBV6-2/TRBV6-3
cdr3_aa: ASSYGDRQGLVVGNEQF

v_call: TRBV7-8
cdr3_aa: ASSLAEGTPYGYT

v_call: TRBV29-1
cdr3_aa: SVPRTGRNEQY

v_call: TRBV6-5
cdr3_aa: ASSYAGAHEQY

v_call: TRBV5-1
cdr3_aa: ASRPGVGNTEAF

v_call: TRBV10-3
cdr3_aa: AISPRDGTYEQY

v_call: TRBV29-1
cdr3_aa: SPVQGGSPDTQY

v_call: TRBV10-3
cdr3_aa: AISLGEGDTEAF

v_call: TRBV12-5
cdr3_aa: ASGLTGGSGETQY

v_call: TRBV9
cdr3_aa: ASSAIDTTLAKNIQY

v_call: TRBV11-2
cdr3_aa: ASSPHRGASQTQY

v_call: TRBV2
cdr3_aa: ASSGTGGGGYT

v_call: TRBV30
cdr3_aa: AWSVGVTQETQY

v_call: TRBV6-2/TRBV6-3
cdr3_aa: ASSLDDGGIYEQY

v_call: TRBV11-2
cdr3_aa: ASSLNYLLNTEAF

v_call: TRBV7-6
cdr3_aa: ASSLFGGLNQPQH

v_call: TRBV20-1
cdr3_aa: SANWAGGTTYEQY